Below are 12 T cell receptor beta chains sequenced from a single sample in a study of cytomegalovirus exposure and HLA in healthy donors (dated by TCRdb to 2015 to 2018). The library was built by means of the immunoSEQ multiplex PCR assay. For the multiplex PCR, a mixture combining 60 forward primers for TCR Vbeta segments and 13 reverse primers for TCR Jbeta segments was used. As stored in TCRdb, this immuneACCESS dataset retains in-frame rearrangements with V and J assigned. A fraction of the clones does not appear; measured against another copy, unresolved V genes explain less than half of the discrepancy, and the remainder lacks a known reason. For this sample the table gives 70,000 to 95,000 clones, of which around 80% were detected only once. 2% to 2.5% of the sample goes to the ten largest clones. Sequenced sample: PBMCs. These TCRs come from a man between 18 and 35 years old in good health and CMV-seronegative.

This chain joins TRBV5-1 and TRBJ1-1, with a possible D match to TRBD1 (6 bases). CDR3 length: 16 amino acids. CDR1 is SGHRS, CDR2 YFSETQ, per germline. The V end lost 3 bases, the J end lost 1 base, and 16 bases lay between the germline ends. CDR3 bases: TGCGCCAGCAGCTCGCTTGCAGGGGAGGGGAACACTGAAGCTTTCTTT. This encodes CASSSLAGEGNTEAFF. Full variable domain (outside the CDR3, taken from reference TRBV5-1 and TRBJ1-1): KAGVTQTPRYLIKTRGQQVTLSCSPISGHRSVSWYQQTPGQGLQFLFEYFSETQRNKGNFPGRFSGRQFSNSRSEMNVSTLELGDSALYLCASSSLAGEGNTEAFFGQGTRLTVV.

The CDR3 protein is CASSVPGGSTYEQYF. CDR3 coding DNA: TGTGCCAGCAGCGTTCCGGGCGGGAGTACCTACGAGCAGTACTTC. The gene calls are TRBV7-9 and TRBJ2-7; 7 nucleotides agree with TRBD2. Germline CDR1 reads SEHNR; CDR2 reads FQNEAQ (reference sequence). The CDR3 loop spans 15 amino acids. V lost 5 bases, J lost 2 bases, and 9 bases stayed unmatched.

The table lists this clone with a count of one. The chain employs TRBV7-2 and TRBJ1-1; D might be TRBD1 (6 bases). The CDR3 extends over 14 amino acids. Germline lookup yields CDR1 SGHTA and CDR2 FQGNSA. Trimming shortened V by 0 bases and J by 7 bases, and 12 bases separated the two germline ends. CDR3 sequence: CASSLAGAGNEAFF. CDR3 in DNA: TGTGCCAGCAGCTTAGCGGGGGCAGGGAATGAAGCTTTCTTT.

V is TRBV19 and J is TRBJ2-5; the match to TRBD1 covers 10 bases. The closer fit of TRBJ2-7 to the DNA end suggests the J call may be wrong. This CDR3 region has 13 residues. Germline assignment: CDR1 LNHDA and CDR2 SQIVND (reference sequence). The CDR3 DNA follows: TGTGCCAGTACCGGGACAGGGGCTGGCGAGCAGTACTTC. Protein: CASTGTGAGEQYF.

This chain connects TRBV7-2 to TRBJ2-7, with 9 bases fitting TRBD2. The CDR3 contains 14 residues. V dropped 6 bases and J dropped 3; count of bases not matched to a gene: 6. Germline CDR1 reads SGHTA; CDR2 reads FQGNSA. The chain's CDR3 is CASSSTREGYEQYF. The CDR3 nucleotides are TGTGCCAGCAGTTCCACGCGGGAGGGCTACGAGCAGTACTTC.

V usage is TRBV4-2 and J usage is TRBJ1-2, with D possibly being TRBD1 (5 bases). The CDR3 spans 16 residues. Trimming stripped 5 bases from V and 6 bases from J, with 22 bases between. Germline CDR1 reads LGHNA; CDR2 reads YNFKEQ. The CDR3, as DNA: TGTGCCAGCAGCGACCAGCGTCGTACTACAGGCAATGGCTACACCTTC. Protein sequence: CASSDQRRTTGNGYTF.

The V and J genes are TRBV14 and TRBJ1-1; no clear D gene. CDR1 is SGHDN and CDR2 is FVKESK in the germline V gene. V lost 2 bases, J lost 0 bases, and 10 bases lay in between. CDR3 size: 15 residues. This chain's CDR3 is CASSQYTGLNTEAFF. The CDR3 DNA sequence: TGTGCCAGCAGCCAATATACGGGATTGAACACTGAAGCTTTCTTT.

This clone was picked up a small number of times. The chain has TRBV4-1 and TRBJ2-3; D might be TRBD1 (6 bases). The V end was cut by 6 bases, the J end by 4 bases, with 14 bases between. The CDR3 covers 14 residues. CDR1 is MGHRA, CDR2 YSYEKL, per germline. The DNA for the CDR3 is TGCGCCAGCAGTCCTCCAGGGGATCCAGATACGCAGTATTTT. Residues: CASSPPGDPDTQYF.

V gene TRBV27 combines with J gene TRBJ1-5; TRBD1 agrees at 9 bases. The CDR3 covers 15 residues. Germline CDR1 MNHEY, CDR2 SMNVEV (reference sequence). V lost 6 bases to trimming and J lost 5 bases; unmatched junction nucleotides: 8. In DNA form, the CDR3 reads TGTGCCAGCAGACCCGGGACAGGGCCTTATCAGCCCCAGCATTTT. Amino acid sequence: CASRPGTGPYQPQHF.

The chain employs TRBV6-6 and TRBJ2-1; tentative D call: TRBD2 (5 bases). Trimming cost V 7 bases and J 5 bases, with 15 bases left between them. The CDR3 spans 14 residues. The germline V gene encodes CDR1 MNHNY and CDR2 SVGAGI (reference sequence). CDR3 DNA: TGTGCCAGCACCCCGAGGGTACAGAACAATGAGCAGTTCTTC. Encoded protein: CASTPRVQNNEQFF.

The V and J genes are TRBV10-3 and TRBJ1-1; D is ambiguous. The CDR3 totals 12 residues. Trimming pared 6 bases from V and 2 bases from J, leaving 7 bases between. Germline lookup yields CDR1 ENHRY and CDR2 SYGVKD. The CDR3 protein is CAISPSNTEAFF. The CDR3 DNA is TGTGCCATCAGCCCGTCTAACACTGAAGCTTTCTTT.

This clone came up once. V usage is TRBV6-5 and J usage is TRBJ1-1; no reliable D call. The CDR3 totals 13 residues. V lost 2 bases to trimming and J lost 9 bases, with 13 bases between them. Germline-derived CDR1 and CDR2 are MNHEY and SVGAGI. The CDR3 region has the DNA TGTGCCAGCAGTTACACCGATCCTAGCCAAGCTTTCTTT. It codes for CASSYTDPSQAFF.